The rows below give T cell receptor beta chains drawn from one sample of a study of cytomegalovirus exposure and HLA in healthy donors. The protocol was immunoSEQ multiplex PCR, while the TCRdb copy is restricted to in-frame clones and leaves out a portion. Of about 170,000 clones listed, around 85% are singletons. Sequenced material: PBMCs. These TCRs come from a boy between 2 and 10 years old in good health and CMV-seronegative. Each CDR3 is given with its conserved first and last residue. A D gene is named only where the DNA matches it firmly. Clone sizes are given selectively: once, few, many, or a class where the clone is expanded.

v_call,clone_size,j_call,d_call,cdr3_aa,cdr3_nt
TRBV28,once,TRBJ1-2,NA,CAADRLNYGYTF,TGTGCAGCGGACAGACTTAACTATGGCTACACCTTC
TRBV28,NA,TRBJ1-6,NA,CASSGRVSYNSPLHF,TGTGCCAGCAGTGGCAGGGTTTCCTATAATTCACCCCTCCACTTT
TRBV5-1,NA,TRBJ2-2,TRBD1,CASSTGQGLGTGELFF,TGCGCCAGCAGCACGGGACAGGGGCTTGGCACCGGGGAGCTGTTTTTT
TRBV5-4,NA,TRBJ2-2,TRBD2,CASTLGTSGSRSTGELFF,TGTGCCAGCACCTTAGGGACTAGCGGGAGTCGAAGCACCGGGGAGCTGTTTTTT
TRBV9,NA,TRBJ2-5,TRBD1,CASSATRGRVETQYF,TGTGCCAGCAGCGCGACCAGGGGGCGAGTAGAGACCCAGTACTTC
TRBV7-9,NA,TRBJ1-2,TRBD1,CASSSQGLASYGYTF,TGTGCCAGCAGCTCACAGGGGCTCGCCTCCTATGGCTACACCTTC
TRBV7-8,NA,TRBJ2-1,NA,CASRFTSSYNEQFF,TGTGCCAGCAGATTTACTTCCTCCTACAATGAGCAGTTCTTC
TRBV2,NA,TRBJ2-5,NA,CASSWDFQETQYF,TGTGCCAGCAGCTGGGACTTCCAAGAGACCCAGTACTTC
TRBV28,few,TRBJ2-1,NA,CASISAAQRNEQFF,TGTGCCAGCATCAGTGCGGCCCAAAGGAATGAGCAGTTCTTC
TRBV10-3,NA,TRBJ2-1,NA,CAISEEGGGRSEQFF,TGTGCCATCAGTGAGGAGGGCGGTGGTCGGAGTGAGCAGTTCTTC
TRBV6-4,NA,TRBJ1-6,NA,CASSTDSNSPLHF,TGTGCCAGCAGCACTGACAGTAATTCACCCCTCCACTTT
TRBV19,NA,TRBJ1-4,NA,CASSTRQVYYEKLFF,TGTGCCAGTAGTACCAGACAAGTGTATTATGAAAAACTGTTTTTT
TRBV7-8,once,TRBJ1-5,TRBD1,CASSYRTGYQPQHF,TGTGCCAGCAGCTACCGGACAGGGTATCAGCCCCAGCATTTT
TRBV28,NA,TRBJ2-5,NA,CASRSRVQETQYF,TGTGCCAGCCGGAGCAGGGTTCAAGAGACCCAGTACTTC
TRBV7-2,NA,TRBJ2-1,NA,CASSTYAGTYNEQFF,TGTGCCAGCAGCACCTACGCCGGGACCTACAATGAGCAGTTCTTC
TRBV11-2,NA,TRBJ2-4,NA,CASSLSHQNIQYF,TGTGCCAGCAGCTTATCCCATCAAAACATTCAGTACTTC
TRBV7-2,NA,TRBJ2-5,NA,CASSLVSGKETQYF,TGTGCCAGCAGCTTAGTCTCCGGGAAAGAGACCCAGTACTTC
TRBV7-2,NA,TRBJ2-2,TRBD2,CASSLAASGSTGELFF,TGTGCCAGCAGCTTAGCGGCTAGCGGGAGCACCGGGGAGCTGTTTTTT
TRBV7-2,NA,TRBJ1-5,NA,CASSLAPTKNSNQPQHF,TGTGCCAGCAGCTTAGCGCCGACAAAAAATAGCAATCAGCCCCAGCATTTT
TRBV19,NA,TRBJ1-5,NA,CASSQSYSNQPQHF,TGTGCCAGTAGTCAAAGCTATAGCAATCAGCCCCAGCATTTT
TRBV5-1,NA,TRBJ2-1,TRBD2,CASSLILAGGGSYNEQFF,TGCGCCAGCAGCTTGATTCTAGCGGGAGGTGGGTCCTACAATGAGCAGTTCTTC
TRBV28,few,TRBJ1-2,TRBD1,CASSFGGPRQGLYGYTF,TGTGCCAGCAGTTTTGGGGGCCCCCGACAGGGGTTATACGGCTACACCTTC